These 17 T cell receptor beta chains originate from one sample sequenced in a study of tumor and adjacent non-tumor tissue in lung cancer. Three rounds of nested PCR, following a modified ARM-PCR protocol, produced the TCRbeta library. Using its own MiXCR run on the multiplex PCR reads, TCRdb lists one record per CDR3 protein. The profile shows about 75,000 distinct CDR3 sequences, around 77% of them singletons. The template was RNA from unsorted bulk tissue. Sequenced input: lung tumor tissue. These TCRs come from a woman aged 50 to 60 with non-small cell lung cancer.

With regard to this clonotype: The junction differs from germline at one of its ends, possibly a read error. This chain joins TRBV5-8 and TRBJ2-3; D is perhaps TRBD1 (6 bases). This CDR3 is 16 amino acids long. CDR1 is SGHTS and CDR2 is YDEGEE in the germline V gene. CDR3 DNA sequence: TGTGCCAGCAGATTGGCCGGGACAAGTAGATCAGATACGCAGTATTTT. It translates to CASRLAGTSRSDTQYF.

Comment on this clonotype: A much larger clone sits a single nucleotide away, making a read error possible. The chain uses TRBV28 and TRBJ2-7; D is uncertain. The V gene's germline CDR1 is MDHEN and CDR2 SYDVKM. CDR3 size: 16 residues. CDR3: CASSFSLYQLSYKQYF. In DNA, the CDR3 is TGTGCCAGCAGTTTCTCCCTATATCAACTCTCCTACAAGCAGTACTTC. The full variable domain, in which reference TRBV28 and TRBJ2-7 provide the parts outside the CDR3, is DVKVTQSSRYLVKRTGEKVFLECVQDMDHENMFWYRQDPGLGLRLIYFSYDVKMKEKGDIPEGYSVSREKKERFSLILESASTNQTSMYLCASSFSLYQLSYKQYFGPGTRLTVT.

This clonotype was observed many times. The chain is built from TRBV7-8 and TRBJ2-1; TRBD2 agrees at 7 bases. The CDR3 is 15 residues long. The junction had 12 bases not matched to a gene; V was cut back by 1 base and J by 12 bases. The germline gives CDR1 SGHVS, CDR2 FQNEAQ. CDR3 in amino acids: CASSLEWTSSIGQFF. The CDR3 DNA reads as TGTGCCAGCAGCTTAGAATGGACTAGTTCGATCGGGCAGTTCTTC.

Comments on this clonotype: A junction boundary mismatches the germline segment, possibly from a read error. The chain carries TRBV6-7 and TRBJ2-1, with a possible D match to TRBD2 (6 bases). Being an ORF, TRBV6-7 has a function that is uncertain. This CDR3 is 15 amino acids long. CDR3 sequence reads: CANSFSGWRRDEQFF. The CDR3 DNA reads TGTGCCAACAGTTTCTCGGGTTGGAGGAGGGATGAGCAGTTCTTC.

The chain has TRBV6-6 and TRBJ2-7, with D perhaps TRBD1 (5 bases). Per germline, CDR1 MNHNY and CDR2 SVGAGI (reference sequence). V lost 9 bases and J 2 bases, leaving 17 bases between the germline ends. The CDR3 runs 14 residues. The CDR3 reads CASQEVTETYEQYF. DNA for the CDR3: TGTGCCAGTCAGGAAGTGACAGAGACCTACGAGCAGTACTTC.

The V gene is TRBV12-3 or TRBV12-4, the J gene TRBJ2-7; maybe TRBD1 (5 bases). The CDR3 contains 15 residues. V lost 9 bases and J lost 12, with 30 bases in between. The CDR3 protein is CASSLMGLDLSKRYF. CDR3 coding DNA: TGTGCCAGTTCCCTCATGGGGCTTGACCTCAGCAAGCGGTACTTC.

A remark on this clonotype: At one boundary the junction diverges from the germline segment, which might be a read error. This chain connects TRBV6-6 to TRBJ1-5; a weak D match, TRBD1 (6 bases). This CDR3 has 15 amino acids. The germline CDR1 and CDR2 sequences are MNHNY and SVGAGI (reference sequence). CDR3 bases: TGTGCCAGCAGATCAGGGGTTAATAGTAATCGGCCCCAGCATTTT. It codes for CASRSGVNSNRPQHF.

This clonotype was observed a handful of times. One end of the junction fails to match germline, which may point to a read error. The rearrangement links TRBV4-2 to TRBJ1-1; TRBD1 matches 8 bases. Germline CDR1 reads LGHNA; CDR2 reads YNFKEQ. This CDR3 contains 15 residues. For the CDR3, the DNA is TGTGCCAGCAGCCCAGAGGGACAGGTAAACACCGAAGCTCTCTTT. Amino acid sequence: CASSPEGQVNTEALF.

The table lists this clonotype with a count of one. At one of its ends the junction is not consistent with the germline gene, which may arise from a read error. The V call is TRBV11-3, the J call TRBJ2-4; 7 bases match TRBD1. The germline V gene encodes CDR1 SGHNT and CDR2 YENEEA. This CDR3 has 14 residues. CDR3 coding DNA: TGTGCCAGCAGCTTAACAGGGGAAGGGGGCATTCTGTATTTC. This gives the protein CASSLTGEGGILYF.

The chain combines TRBV27 with TRBJ1-1; D remains ambiguous. V was cut by 11 bases and J by 1 base, with 17 bases left in between. CDR1 MNHEY and CDR2 SMNVEV come from the germline V gene (reference sequence). The CDR3 extends over 14 amino acids. CDR3 bases: TGTGCCGGCAAACTACAAGGAGGGAACACTGAAGCTTTCTTT. This encodes CAGKLQGGNTEAFF.

The table lists this clonotype with many counts. This chain connects TRBV6-1 to TRBJ2-3; a possible D gene is TRBD2 (5 bases). Trimming shortened V by 3 bases and J by 6 bases, and 16 bases separated the two germline ends. The CDR3 covers 15 residues. The V gene's germline CDR1 is MNHNS and CDR2 SASEGT. The CDR3 reads CASSEAAVGYDTQYF. CDR3 in DNA: TGTGCCAGCAGTGAGGCAGCGGTGGGTTACGATACGCAGTATTTT.

This clonotype was picked up many times. V gene TRBV28 combines with J gene TRBJ2-1; tentative D call: TRBD2 (6 bases). This CDR3 has 17 amino acids. Between the trimmed V and J ends, which lost 0 bases and 0 bases, there was a span of 12 bases. CDR1 and CDR2 from the germline V gene are MDHEN and SYDVKM. CDR3 sequence: CASSLWGGGSSYNEQFF. The CDR3, as DNA: TGTGCCAGCAGTTTATGGGGTGGGGGGAGCTCCTACAATGAGCAGTTCTTC.

The chain employs TRBV4-1 and TRBJ2-7; D gene ambiguous. Germline CDR1 MGHRA, CDR2 YSYEKL. This CDR3 has 15 amino acids. CDR3 amino acids: CANSQPVTNSYEQYF. The CDR3 nucleotides are TGCGCTAACAGCCAACCCGTGACGAACTCCTACGAGCAGTACTTC.

As regards this clonotype: The germline gene is not matched at one end of the junction; a read error may be the cause. The J gene is TRBJ2-3, the V gene TRBV6-5; no reliable D call. Germline V gene sequence: CDR1 MNHEY, CDR2 SVGAGI. The CDR3 covers 14 residues. CDR3 protein: CASSYSRTPDTRYF. In nucleotides, the CDR3 is TGTGCCAGCAGTTACTCGAGGACCCCAGATACGCGGTATTTT.

Regarding this clonotype: At one boundary the junction diverges from the germline segment, which might be a read error. The chain uses TRBV12-3 or TRBV12-4 and TRBJ2-7; no clear D. The CDR3 is 15 residues long. The CDR3 protein is CASSIGPLTGYEQYF. The CDR3 DNA is TGCGCCAGCAGTATAGGTCCCCTGACGGGCTACGAGCAGTACTTC.

As to this clonotype: Relative to the germline gene, one junction end is altered; a read error may explain this. The chain employs TRBV29-1 and TRBJ1-1; 8 nucleotides agree with TRBD1. CDR1 SQVTM and CDR2 ANQGSEA come from the germline V gene. The CDR3 contains 14 residues. The CDR3 DNA reads as TGCAGCGTTGACGCGGACAGGGTTGACTCTGACGCTTTCTTT. It is translated as CSVDADRVDSDAFF. Together with reference TRBV29-1 and TRBJ1-1, the CDR3 gives the full variable domain: SAVISQKPSRDICQRGTSLTIQCQVDSQVTMMFWYRQQPGQSLTLIATANQGSEATYESGFVIDKFPISRPNLTFSTLTVSNMSPEDSSIYLCSVDADRVDSDAFFGQGTRLTVV.

The chain carries TRBV11-2 and TRBJ1-3; D may be TRBD1 (6 bases). There are 15 residues in the CDR3. The germline V gene has CDR1 SGHAT and CDR2 FQNNGV. The CDR3 protein is CPSSRDWDTGNTIYF. As DNA, the CDR3 is TGTCCTAGCAGCCGTGACTGGGACACAGGAAACACCATATATTTT.